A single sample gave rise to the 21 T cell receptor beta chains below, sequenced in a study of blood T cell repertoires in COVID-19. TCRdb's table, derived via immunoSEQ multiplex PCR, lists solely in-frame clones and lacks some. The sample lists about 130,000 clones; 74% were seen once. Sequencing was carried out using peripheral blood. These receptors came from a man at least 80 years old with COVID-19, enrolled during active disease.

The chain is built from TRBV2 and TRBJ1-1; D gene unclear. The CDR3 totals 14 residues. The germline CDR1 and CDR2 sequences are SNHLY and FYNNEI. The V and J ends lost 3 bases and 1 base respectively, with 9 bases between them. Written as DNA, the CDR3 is TGTGCCAGCAGTGATGCAGGCCCGAACACTGAAGCTTTCTTT. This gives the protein CASSDAGPNTEAFF.

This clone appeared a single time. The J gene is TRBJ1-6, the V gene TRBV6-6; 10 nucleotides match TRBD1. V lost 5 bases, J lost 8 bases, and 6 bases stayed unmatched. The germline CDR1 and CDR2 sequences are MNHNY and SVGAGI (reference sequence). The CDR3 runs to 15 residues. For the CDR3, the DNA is TGTGCCAGCAGTGAGACAGGGGGCAAGTATTCACCCCTCCACTTT. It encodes CASSETGGKYSPLHF.

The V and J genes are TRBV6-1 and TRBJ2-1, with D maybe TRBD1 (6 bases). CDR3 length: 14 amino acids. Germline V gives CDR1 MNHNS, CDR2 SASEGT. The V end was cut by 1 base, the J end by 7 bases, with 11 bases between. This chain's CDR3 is CASSEGTVSNEQFF. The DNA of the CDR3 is TGTGCCAGCAGTGAAGGGACAGTTTCAAATGAGCAGTTCTTC.

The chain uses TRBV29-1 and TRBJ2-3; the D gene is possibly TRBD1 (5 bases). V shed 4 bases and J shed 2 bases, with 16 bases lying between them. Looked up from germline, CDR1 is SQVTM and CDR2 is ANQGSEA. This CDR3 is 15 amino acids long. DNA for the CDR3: TGCAGCGTTGGGGCCCTGTCAGGGCCCACAGATACGCAGTATTTT. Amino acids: CSVGALSGPTDTQYF.

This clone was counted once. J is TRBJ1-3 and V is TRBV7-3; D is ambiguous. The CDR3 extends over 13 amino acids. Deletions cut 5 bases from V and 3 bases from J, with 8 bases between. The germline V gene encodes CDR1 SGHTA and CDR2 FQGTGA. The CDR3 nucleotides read TGTGCCAGCAGCGAACAGATTGGAAACACCATATATTTT. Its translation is CASSEQIGNTIYF. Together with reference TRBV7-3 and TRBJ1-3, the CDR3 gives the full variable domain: GAGVSQTPSNKVTEKGKYVELRCDPISGHTALYWYRQSLGQGPEFLIYFQGTGAADDSGLPNDRFFAVRPEGSVSTLKIQRTERGDSAVYLCASSEQIGNTIYFGEGSWLTVV.

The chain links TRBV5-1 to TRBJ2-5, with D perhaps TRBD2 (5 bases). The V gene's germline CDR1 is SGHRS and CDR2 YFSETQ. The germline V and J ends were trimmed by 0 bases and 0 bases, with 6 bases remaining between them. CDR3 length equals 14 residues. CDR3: CASSLVGDQETQYF. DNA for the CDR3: TGCGCCAGCAGCTTGGTCGGGGACCAAGAGACCCAGTACTTC.

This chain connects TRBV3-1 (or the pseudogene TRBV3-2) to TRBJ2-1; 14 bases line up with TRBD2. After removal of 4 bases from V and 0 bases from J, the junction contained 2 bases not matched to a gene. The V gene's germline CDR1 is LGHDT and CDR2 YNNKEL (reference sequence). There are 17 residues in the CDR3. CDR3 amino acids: CASSPGTSGSSYNEQFF. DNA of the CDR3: TGTGCCAGCAGCCCAGGGACTAGCGGGAGCTCCTACAATGAGCAGTTCTTC.

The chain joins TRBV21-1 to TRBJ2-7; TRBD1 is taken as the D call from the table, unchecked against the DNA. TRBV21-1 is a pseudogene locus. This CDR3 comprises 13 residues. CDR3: CASSARTGVEQYF. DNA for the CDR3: TGTGCCAGCAGCGCCCGGACAGGGGTCGAGCAGTACTTC.

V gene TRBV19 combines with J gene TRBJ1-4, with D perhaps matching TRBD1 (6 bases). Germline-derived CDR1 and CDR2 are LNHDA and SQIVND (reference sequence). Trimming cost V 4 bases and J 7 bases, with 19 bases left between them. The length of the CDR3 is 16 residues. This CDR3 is CASSRISTGSSEKLFF. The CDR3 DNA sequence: TGTGCCAGTAGTAGAATATCTACAGGGTCGAGTGAAAAACTGTTTTTT.

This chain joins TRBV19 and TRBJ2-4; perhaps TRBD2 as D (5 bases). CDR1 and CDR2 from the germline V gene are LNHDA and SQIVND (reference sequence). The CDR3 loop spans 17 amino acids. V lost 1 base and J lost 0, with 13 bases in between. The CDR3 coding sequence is TGTGCCAGTAGTATAGGGTCAGGAGGAGTAGCCAAAAACATTCAGTACTTC. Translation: CASSIGSGGVAKNIQYF.

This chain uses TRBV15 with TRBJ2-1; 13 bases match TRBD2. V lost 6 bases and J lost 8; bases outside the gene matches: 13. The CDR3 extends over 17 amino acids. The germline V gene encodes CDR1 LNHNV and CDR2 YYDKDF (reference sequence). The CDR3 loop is CATRSGRTSGGGDEQFF. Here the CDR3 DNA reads TGTGCCACCAGATCGGGCCGGACTAGCGGGGGAGGAGATGAGCAGTTCTTC.

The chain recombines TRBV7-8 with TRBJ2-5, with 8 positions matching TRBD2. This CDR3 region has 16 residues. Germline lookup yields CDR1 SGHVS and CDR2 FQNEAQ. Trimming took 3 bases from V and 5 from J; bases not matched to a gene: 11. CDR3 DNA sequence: TGTGCCAGCAGCTTTTGGCCCGGGGGGGGGCTGGAGACCCAGTACTTC. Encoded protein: CASSFWPGGGLETQYF.

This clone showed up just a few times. CDR3 in DNA: TGTGCCAGCACCCAAGGGCTAGCGGGCTACAATGAGCAGTTCTTC. Amino acid sequence: CASTQGLAGYNEQFF. This sequence joins TRBV9 and TRBJ2-1; TRBD2 matches at 8 bases. The CDR3 length is 15 residues. J was trimmed by 3 bases and V by 6 bases; bases with no gene match: 8. The germline V gene encodes CDR1 SGDLS and CDR2 YYNGEE.

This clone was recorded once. The CDR3 loop is CAIRGSGRATDTQYF. The CDR3 nucleotides are TGTGCCATCAGGGGTAGCGGGAGGGCAACAGATACGCAGTATTTT. The rearrangement links TRBV10-3 to TRBJ2-3; the match to TRBD2 covers 11 bases. CDR1 ENHRY and CDR2 SYGVKD come from the germline V gene. The CDR3 extends over 15 amino acids. The ends lost 6 bases at V and 3 bases at J; junction bases unmatched: 5.

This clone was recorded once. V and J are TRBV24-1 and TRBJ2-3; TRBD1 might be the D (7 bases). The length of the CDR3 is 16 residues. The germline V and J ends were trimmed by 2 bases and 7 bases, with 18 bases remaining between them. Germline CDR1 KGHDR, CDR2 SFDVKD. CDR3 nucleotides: TGTGCCACCAGTGATTCCGGGGCAGGGGGGAGAAATACGCAGTATTTT. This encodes CATSDSGAGGRNTQYF.

CDR3 DNA sequence: TGTGCCAGCAGCCCCCTAGCGGGAGCCGTTAGCAATGAGCAGTTCTTC. It is translated as CASSPLAGAVSNEQFF. The chain carries TRBV3-1 (or the pseudogene TRBV3-2) and TRBJ2-1, with TRBD2 identical over 10 bases. The ends lost 4 bases at V and 6 bases at J; junction bases unmatched: 9. The length of the CDR3 is 16 residues. Germline CDR1 LGHDT, CDR2 YNNKEL (reference sequence).

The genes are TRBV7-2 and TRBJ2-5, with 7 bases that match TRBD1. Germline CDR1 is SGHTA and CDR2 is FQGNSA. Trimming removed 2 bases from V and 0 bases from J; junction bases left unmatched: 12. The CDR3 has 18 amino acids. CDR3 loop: CASSLRAGGTYYQETQYF. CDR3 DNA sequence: TGTGCCAGCAGCTTAAGGGCAGGGGGAACCTATTACCAAGAGACCCAGTACTTC.

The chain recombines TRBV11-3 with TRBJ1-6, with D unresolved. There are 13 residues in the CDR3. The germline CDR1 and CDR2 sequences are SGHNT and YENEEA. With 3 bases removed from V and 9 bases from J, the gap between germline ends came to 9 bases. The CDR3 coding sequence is TGTGCCAGCAGCTTGGGTGAGGGTTCACCCCTCCACTTT. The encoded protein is CASSLGEGSPLHF.

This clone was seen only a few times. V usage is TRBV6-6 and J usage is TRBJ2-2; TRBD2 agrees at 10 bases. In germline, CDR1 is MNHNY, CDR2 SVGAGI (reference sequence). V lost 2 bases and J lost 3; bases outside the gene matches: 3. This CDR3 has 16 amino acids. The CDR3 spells CASSYGLAGDTGELFF. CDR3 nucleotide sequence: TGTGCCAGCAGTTACGGGCTAGCGGGAGACACCGGGGAGCTGTTTTTT.

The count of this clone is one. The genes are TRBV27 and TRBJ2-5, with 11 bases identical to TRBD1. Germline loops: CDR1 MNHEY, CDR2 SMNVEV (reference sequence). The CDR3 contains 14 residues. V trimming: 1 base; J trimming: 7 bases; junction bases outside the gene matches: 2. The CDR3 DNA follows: TGTGCCAGCAGTTTATTCGGGACAGGGGGGACCCAGTACTTC. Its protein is CASSLFGTGGTQYF.

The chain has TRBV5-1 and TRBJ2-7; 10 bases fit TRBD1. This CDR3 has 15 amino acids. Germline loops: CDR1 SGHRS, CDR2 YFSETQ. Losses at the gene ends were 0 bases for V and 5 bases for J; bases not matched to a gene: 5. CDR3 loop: CASSLGGQGVDEQYF. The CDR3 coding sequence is TGCGCCAGCAGCTTGGGAGGACAGGGGGTCGACGAGCAGTACTTC.